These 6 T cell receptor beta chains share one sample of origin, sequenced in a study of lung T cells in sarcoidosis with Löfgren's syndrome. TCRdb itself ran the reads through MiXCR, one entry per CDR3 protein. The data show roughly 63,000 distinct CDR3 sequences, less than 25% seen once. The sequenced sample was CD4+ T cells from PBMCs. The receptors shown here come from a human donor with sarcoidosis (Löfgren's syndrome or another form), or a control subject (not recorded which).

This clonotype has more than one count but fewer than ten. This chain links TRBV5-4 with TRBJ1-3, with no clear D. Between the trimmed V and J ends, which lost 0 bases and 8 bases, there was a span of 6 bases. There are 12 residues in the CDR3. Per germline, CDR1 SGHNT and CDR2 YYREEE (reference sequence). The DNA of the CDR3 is TGTGCCAGCAGCTTGGAGGGAGACACCATATATTTT. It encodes CASSLEGDTIYF.

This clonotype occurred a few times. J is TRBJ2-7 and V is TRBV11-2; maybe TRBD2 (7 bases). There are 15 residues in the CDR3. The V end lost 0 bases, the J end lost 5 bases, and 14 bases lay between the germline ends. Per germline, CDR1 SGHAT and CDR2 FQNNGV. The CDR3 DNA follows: TGTGCCAGCAGCTTAGATGTGGGCGGGGGCGACGAGCAGTACGTC. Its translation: CASSLDVGGGDEQYV.

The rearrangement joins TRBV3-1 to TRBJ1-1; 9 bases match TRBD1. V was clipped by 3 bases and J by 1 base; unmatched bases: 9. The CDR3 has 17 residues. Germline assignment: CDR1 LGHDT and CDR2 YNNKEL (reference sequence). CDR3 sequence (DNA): TGTGCCAGCAGCCAGCACACAGGGGGCGCTCGGAACACTGAAGCTTTCTTT. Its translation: CASSQHTGGARNTEAFF.

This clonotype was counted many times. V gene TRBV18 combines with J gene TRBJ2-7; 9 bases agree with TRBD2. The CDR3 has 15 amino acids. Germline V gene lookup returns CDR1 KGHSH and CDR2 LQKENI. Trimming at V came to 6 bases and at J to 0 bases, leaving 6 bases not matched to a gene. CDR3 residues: CASSRRTSDSYEQYF. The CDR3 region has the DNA TGTGCCAGCTCCCGACGGACTAGCGACTCCTACGAGCAGTACTTC. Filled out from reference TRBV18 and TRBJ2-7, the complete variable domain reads NAGVMQNPRHLVRRRGQEARLRCSPMKGHSHVYWYRQLPEEGLKFMVYLQKENIIDESGMPKERFSAEFPKEGPSILRIQQVVRGDSAAYFCASSRRTSDSYEQYFGPGTRLTVT.

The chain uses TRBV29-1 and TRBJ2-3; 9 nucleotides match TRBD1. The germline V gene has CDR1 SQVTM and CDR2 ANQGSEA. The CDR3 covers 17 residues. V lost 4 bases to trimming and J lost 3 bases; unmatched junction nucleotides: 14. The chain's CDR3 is CSVVTDRGPSGTDTQYF. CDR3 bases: TGCAGCGTTGTGACGGACAGGGGACCCAGTGGGACAGATACGCAGTATTTT.

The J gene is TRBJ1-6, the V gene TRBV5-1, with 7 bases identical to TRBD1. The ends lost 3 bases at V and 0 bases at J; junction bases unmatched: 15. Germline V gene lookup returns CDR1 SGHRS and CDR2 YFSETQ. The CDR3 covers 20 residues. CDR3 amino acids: CASSYLGVGTAFSYNSPLHF. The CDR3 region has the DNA TGCGCCAGCAGCTACCTCGGCGTCGGGACAGCCTTCTCCTATAATTCACCCCTCCACTTT.